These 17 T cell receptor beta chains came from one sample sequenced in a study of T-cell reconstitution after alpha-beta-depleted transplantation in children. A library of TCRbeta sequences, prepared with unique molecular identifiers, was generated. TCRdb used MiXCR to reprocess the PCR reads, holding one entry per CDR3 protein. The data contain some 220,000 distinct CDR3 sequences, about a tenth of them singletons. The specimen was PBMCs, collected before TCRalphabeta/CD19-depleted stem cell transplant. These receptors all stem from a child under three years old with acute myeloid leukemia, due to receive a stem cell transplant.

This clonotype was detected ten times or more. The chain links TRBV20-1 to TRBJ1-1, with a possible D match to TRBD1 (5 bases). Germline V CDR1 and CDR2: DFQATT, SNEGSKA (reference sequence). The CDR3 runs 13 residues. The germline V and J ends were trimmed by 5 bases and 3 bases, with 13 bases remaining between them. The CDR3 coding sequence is TGCAGTGCTCCCCCAGGGCTTGACACTGAAGCTTTCTTT. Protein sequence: CSAPPGLDTEAFF.

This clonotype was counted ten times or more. The DNA of the CDR3 is TGCGCCAGCAGCTTGGAAGGGCAGGGTGGCACTGAAGCTTTCTTT. Protein: CASSLEGQGGTEAFF. The chain is built from TRBV5-1 and TRBJ1-1; D may be TRBD1 (5 bases). The V gene's germline CDR1 is SGHRS and CDR2 YFSETQ. V was pared by 0 bases and J by 4 bases, with 13 bases between. The CDR3 length is 15 residues.

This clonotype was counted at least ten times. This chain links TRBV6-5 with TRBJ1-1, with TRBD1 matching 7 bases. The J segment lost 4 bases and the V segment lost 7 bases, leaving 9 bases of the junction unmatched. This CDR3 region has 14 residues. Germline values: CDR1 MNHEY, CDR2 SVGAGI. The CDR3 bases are TGTGCCAGCAACCCATACAGGGGAAGCACTGAAGCTTTCTTT. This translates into CASNPYRGSTEAFF.

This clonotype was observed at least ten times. CDR3 sequence: CASSQEGLGDLETQYF. The CDR3 DNA is TGCGCCAGCAGCCAAGAAGGATTAGGGGATTTAGAGACCCAGTACTTC. V and J are TRBV4-1 and TRBJ2-5; tentatively, D is TRBD1 (5 bases). CDR3 length equals 16 residues. Per germline, CDR1 MGHRA and CDR2 YSYEKL. The germline V and J ends were trimmed by 0 bases and 4 bases, with 15 bases remaining between them.

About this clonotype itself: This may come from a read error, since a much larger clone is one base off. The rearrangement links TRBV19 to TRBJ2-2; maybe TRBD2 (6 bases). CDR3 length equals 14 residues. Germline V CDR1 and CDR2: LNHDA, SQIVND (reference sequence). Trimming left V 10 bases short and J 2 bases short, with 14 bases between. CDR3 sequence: CANAGRPNTGELFF. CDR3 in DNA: TGTGCCAATGCGGGACGGCCCAACACCGGGGAGCTGTTTTTT.

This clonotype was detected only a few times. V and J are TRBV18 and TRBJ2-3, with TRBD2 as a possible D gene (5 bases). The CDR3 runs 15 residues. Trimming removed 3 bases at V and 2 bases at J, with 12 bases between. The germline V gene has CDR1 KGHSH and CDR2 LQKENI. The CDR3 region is CASSPRVSDTDTQYF. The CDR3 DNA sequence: TGTGCCAGCTCACCCCGAGTTAGCGACACAGATACGCAGTATTTT.

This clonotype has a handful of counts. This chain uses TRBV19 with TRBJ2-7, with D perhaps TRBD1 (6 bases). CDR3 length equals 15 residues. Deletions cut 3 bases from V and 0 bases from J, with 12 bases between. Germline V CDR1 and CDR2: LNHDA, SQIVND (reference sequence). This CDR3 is CASSMGQEFSYEQYF. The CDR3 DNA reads TGTGCCAGTAGTATGGGACAAGAGTTCTCCTACGAGCAGTACTTC.

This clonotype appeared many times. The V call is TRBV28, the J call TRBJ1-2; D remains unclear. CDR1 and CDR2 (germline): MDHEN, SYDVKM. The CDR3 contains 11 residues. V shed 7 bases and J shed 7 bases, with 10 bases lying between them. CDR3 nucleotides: TGTGCCAGCAATCTGAGAGCTGGCTACACCTTC. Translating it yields CASNLRAGYTF.

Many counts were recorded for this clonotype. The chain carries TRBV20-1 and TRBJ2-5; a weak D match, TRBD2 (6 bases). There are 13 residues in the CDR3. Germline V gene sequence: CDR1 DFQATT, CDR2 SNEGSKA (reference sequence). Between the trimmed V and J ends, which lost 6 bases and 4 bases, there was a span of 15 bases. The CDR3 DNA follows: TGCAGTGCCCCACGGGGGTTAGGAGAGACCCAGTACTTC. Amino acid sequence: CSAPRGLGETQYF.

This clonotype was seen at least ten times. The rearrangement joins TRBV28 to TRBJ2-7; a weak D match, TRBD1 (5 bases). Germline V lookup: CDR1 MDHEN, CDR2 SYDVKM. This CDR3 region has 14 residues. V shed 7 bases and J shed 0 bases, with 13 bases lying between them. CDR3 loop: CASTLDTNSYEQYF. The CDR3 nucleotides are TGTGCCAGCACCCTGGACACAAACTCCTACGAGCAGTACTTC.

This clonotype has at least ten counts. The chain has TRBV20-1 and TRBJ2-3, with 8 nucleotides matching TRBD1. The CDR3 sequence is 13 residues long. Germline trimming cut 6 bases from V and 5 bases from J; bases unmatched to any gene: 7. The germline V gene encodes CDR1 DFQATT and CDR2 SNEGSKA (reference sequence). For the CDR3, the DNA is TGCAGTGCCTGGACAGGGAAGGGAGATACGCAGTATTTT. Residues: CSAWTGKGDTQYF.

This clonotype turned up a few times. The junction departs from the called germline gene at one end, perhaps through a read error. The CDR3 DNA reads as TGTGCCTGCAGTTACCTTCGGGGCCCACGCCGCCGCTACTACGAGCAGTACTTC. Translating gives CACSYLRGPRRRYYEQYF. The chain recombines TRBV12-3 or TRBV12-4 with TRBJ2-7; tentatively, D is TRBD1 or TRBD2 (5 bases each). The CDR3 is 18 residues long.

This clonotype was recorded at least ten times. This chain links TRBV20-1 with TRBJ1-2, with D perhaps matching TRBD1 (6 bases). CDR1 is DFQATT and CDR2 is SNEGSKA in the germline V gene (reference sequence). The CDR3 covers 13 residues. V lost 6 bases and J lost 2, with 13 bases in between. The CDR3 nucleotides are TGCAGTGCCCCGACAGGAACCAACTATGGCTACACCTTC. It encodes CSAPTGTNYGYTF.

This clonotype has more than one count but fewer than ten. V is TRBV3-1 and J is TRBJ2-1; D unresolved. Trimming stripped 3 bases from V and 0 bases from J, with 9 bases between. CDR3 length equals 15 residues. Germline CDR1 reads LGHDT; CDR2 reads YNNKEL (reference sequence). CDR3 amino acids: CASSHSAFSYNEQFF. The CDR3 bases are TGTGCCAGCAGCCATTCCGCGTTCTCCTACAATGAGCAGTTCTTC.

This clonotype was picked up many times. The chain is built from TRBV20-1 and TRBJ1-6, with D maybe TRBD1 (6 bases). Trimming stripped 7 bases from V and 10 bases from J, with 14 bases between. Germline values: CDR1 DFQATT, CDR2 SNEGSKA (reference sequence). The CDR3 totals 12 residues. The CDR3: CSVKGGSSPLHF. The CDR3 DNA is TGCAGTGTAAAGGGGGGGAGCTCACCCCTCCACTTT.

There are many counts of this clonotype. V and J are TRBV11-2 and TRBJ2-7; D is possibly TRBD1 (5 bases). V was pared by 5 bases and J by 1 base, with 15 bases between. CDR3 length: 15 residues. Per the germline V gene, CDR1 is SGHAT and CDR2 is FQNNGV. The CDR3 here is CASSPPRQRSYEQYF. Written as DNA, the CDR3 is TGTGCCAGCAGCCCCCCCCGACAGAGATCCTACGAGCAGTACTTC.

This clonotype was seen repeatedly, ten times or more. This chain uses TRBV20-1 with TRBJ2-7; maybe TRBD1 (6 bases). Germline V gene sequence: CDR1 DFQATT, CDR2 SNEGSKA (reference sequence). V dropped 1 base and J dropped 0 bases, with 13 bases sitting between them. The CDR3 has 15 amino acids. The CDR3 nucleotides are TGCAGTGCTAGAGCAGCTGGGGGCCTCTCCTACGAGCAGTACTTC. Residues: CSARAAGGLSYEQYF.